This T cell receptor (beta chain) emerged from a study of identical twins. From germline, CDR1 is SNHLY and CDR2 FYNNEI. Between the trimmed V and J ends, which lost 8 bases and 12 bases, there was a span of 20 bases. This CDR3 region has 13 residues. Each CDR3 protein is one row after TCRdb ran MiXCR on the 5' RACE reads. This table has approximately 190,000 distinct CDR3 sequences, more than 15% appearing once. This clonotype was counted between two and nine times. Separately, the same data were catalogued under a study of T cells expressing NK-cell markers.

The receptor was derived from a woman aged 18-35 years in good health. V is TRBV2 and J is TRBJ2-1; a possible D gene is TRBD2 (7 bases). The sample consisted of CD8+ T cells sorted from blood. The CDR3 loop reads CASGGRRERGQFF. The CDR3 nucleotides read TGTGCCAGCGGGGGCCGTAGGGAGCGGGGGCAGTTCTTC.